This entry concerns a single TCR beta chain. At one boundary the junction diverges from the germline segment, which might be a read error. With a constant-region primer, TCR beta cDNA was made from 450 to 500 ng of total RNA. A slightly modified ARM-PCR protocol with three nested multiplex PCR rounds produced these TCR beta libraries. Researchers ran the first two PCR rounds for 9 to 10 cycles each with TRBV1-TRBV30 forward primers and a C-beta reverse primer. TCRdb called the multiplex PCR reads again in MiXCR, with one record for every CDR3 protein. This table has 150,000 to 200,000 distinct CDR3 sequences, 70% to 90% appearing once. Taking about 18-31 mg of unsorted bulk tissue, the authors co-extracted RNA and DNA. The data belong to a study of tumor-infiltrating lymphocytes in primary liver carcinoma. This CDR3 has 14 amino acids. Germline CDR1 LGHNA, CDR2 YNFKEQ.

The specimen sequenced was tumor tissue from primary liver carcinoma. The chain carries TRBV4-2 and TRBJ2-7; perhaps TRBD1 as D (5 bases). This clonotype was sampled from a man aged 40-49 years with primary liver carcinoma and hepatitis B virus infection. The CDR3 spells CASSQDRAGKEQYF. Written as DNA, the CDR3 is TGTGCCAGCAGCCAAGACCGGGCAGGGAAGGAGCAATACTTC.